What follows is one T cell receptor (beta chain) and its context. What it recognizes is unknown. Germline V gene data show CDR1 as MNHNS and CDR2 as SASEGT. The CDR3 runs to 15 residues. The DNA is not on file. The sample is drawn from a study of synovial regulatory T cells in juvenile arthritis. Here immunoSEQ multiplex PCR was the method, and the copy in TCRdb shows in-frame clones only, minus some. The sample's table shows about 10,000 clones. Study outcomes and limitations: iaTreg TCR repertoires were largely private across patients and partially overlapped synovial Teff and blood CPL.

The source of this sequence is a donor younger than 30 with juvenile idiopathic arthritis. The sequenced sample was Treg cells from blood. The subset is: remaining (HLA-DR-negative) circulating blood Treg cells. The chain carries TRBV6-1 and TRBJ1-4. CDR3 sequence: CASSFQGWPEEKLFF.